This record covers a single T cell receptor beta chain. These data are taken from a study of blood T cell repertoires in COVID-19. With 0 bases clipped from V and 4 bases from J, the junction kept 10 bases outside the gene matches. The CDR3 has 18 amino acids. Germline values: CDR1 MNHEY, CDR2 SVGEGT. The protocol was immunoSEQ multiplex PCR, while the TCRdb copy is restricted to in-frame clones and leaves out a portion. This table has under 150,000 clones, 80% to 90% appearing once. The chain recombines TRBV6-2 or TRBV6-3 with TRBJ1-5, with 9 bases fitting TRBD1. The source material was peripheral blood. This TCR was sampled from a human donor in a cohort sampled during active COVID-19. CDR3 bases: TGTGCCAGCAGTTACTCGACGCTACAGGGGGCTTTGAATCAGCCCCAGCATTTT. Amino acids: CASSYSTLQGALNQPQHF.